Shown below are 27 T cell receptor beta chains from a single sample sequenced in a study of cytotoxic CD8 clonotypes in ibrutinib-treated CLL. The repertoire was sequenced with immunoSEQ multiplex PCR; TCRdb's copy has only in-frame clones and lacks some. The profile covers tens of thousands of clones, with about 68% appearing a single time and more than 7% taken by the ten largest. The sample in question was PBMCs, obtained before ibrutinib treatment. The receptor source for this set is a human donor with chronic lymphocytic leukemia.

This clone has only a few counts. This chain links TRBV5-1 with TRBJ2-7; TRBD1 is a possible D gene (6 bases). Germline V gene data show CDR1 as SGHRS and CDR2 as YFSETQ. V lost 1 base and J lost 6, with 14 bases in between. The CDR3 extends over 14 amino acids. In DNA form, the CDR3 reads TGCGCCAGCAGCTTGTACCAGGGGACCTCCGAGCAGTACTTC. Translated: CASSLYQGTSEQYF.

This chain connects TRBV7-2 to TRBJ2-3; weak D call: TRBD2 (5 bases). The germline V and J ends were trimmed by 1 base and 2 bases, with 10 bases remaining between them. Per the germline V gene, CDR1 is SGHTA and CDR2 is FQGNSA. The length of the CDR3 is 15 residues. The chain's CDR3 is CASSLVGGPTDTQYF. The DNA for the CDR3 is TGTGCCAGCAGCTTAGTCGGAGGCCCCACAGATACGCAGTATTTT. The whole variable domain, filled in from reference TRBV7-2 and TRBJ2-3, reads GAGVSQSPSNKVTEKGKDVELRCDPISGHTALYWYRQSLGQGLEFLIYFQGNSAPDKSGLPSDRFSAERTGGSVSTLTIQRTQQEDSAVYLCASSLVGGPTDTQYFGPGTRLTVL.

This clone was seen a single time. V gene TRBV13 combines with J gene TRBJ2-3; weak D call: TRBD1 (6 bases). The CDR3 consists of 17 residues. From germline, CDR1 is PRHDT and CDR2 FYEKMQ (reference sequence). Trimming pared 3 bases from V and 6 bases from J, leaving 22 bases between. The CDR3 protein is CASSFRQGLYSEDTQYF. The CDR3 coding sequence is TGTGCCAGCAGCTTTCGCCAGGGGTTGTATTCTGAGGATACGCAGTATTTT.

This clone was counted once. The CDR3 loop reads CASSQDLWGNTEAFF. The CDR3 nucleotides are TGCGCCAGCAGCCAAGATCTTTGGGGAAACACTGAAGCTTTCTTT. The V and J genes are TRBV4-3 and TRBJ1-1; D gene ambiguous. V shed 0 bases and J shed 2 bases, with 10 bases lying between them. CDR3 length: 15 amino acids. Germline V lookup: CDR1 LGHNA, CDR2 YSLEER.

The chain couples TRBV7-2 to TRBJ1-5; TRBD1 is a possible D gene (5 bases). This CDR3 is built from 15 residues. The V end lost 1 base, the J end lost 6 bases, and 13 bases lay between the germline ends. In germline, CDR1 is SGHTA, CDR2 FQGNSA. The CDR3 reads CASSLVRGMGQPQHF. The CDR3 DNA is TGTGCCAGCAGCTTAGTGAGGGGAATGGGTCAGCCCCAGCATTTT.

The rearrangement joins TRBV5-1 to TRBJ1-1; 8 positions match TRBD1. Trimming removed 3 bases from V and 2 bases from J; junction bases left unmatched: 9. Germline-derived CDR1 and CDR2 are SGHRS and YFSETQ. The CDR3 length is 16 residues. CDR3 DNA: TGCGCCAGCAGCTGGGGGACAGGAAGAATTAACACTGAAGCTTTCTTT. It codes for CASSWGTGRINTEAFF.

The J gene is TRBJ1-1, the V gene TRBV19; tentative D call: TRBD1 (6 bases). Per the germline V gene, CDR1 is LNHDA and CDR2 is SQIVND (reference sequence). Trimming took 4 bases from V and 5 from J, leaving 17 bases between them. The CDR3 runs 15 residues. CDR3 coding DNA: TGTGCCAGTAGTAGCCAGGGGTGGGGTCGGACTGAAGCTTTCTTT. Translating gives CASSSQGWGRTEAFF.

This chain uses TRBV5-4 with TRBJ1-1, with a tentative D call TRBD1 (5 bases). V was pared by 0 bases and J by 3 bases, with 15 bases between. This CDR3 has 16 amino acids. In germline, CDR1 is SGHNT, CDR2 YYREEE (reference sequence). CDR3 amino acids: CASSLGGEELHTEAFF. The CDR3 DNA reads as TGTGCCAGCAGCTTGGGGGGGGAGGAATTACACACTGAAGCTTTCTTT.

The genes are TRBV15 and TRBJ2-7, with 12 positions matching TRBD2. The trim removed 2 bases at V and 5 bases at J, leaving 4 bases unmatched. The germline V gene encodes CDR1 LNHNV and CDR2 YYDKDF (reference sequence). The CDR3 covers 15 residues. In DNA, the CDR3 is TGTGCCACCAGCAGAAGACTAGCGGGAGCCCACGAGCAGTACTTC. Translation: CATSRRLAGAHEQYF.

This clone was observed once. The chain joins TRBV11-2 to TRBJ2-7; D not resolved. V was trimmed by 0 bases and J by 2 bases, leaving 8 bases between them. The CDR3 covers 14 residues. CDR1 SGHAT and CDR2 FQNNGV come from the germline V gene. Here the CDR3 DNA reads TGTGCCAGCAGCTTAGATCCAGGTACCTACGAGCAGTACTTC. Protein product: CASSLDPGTYEQYF.

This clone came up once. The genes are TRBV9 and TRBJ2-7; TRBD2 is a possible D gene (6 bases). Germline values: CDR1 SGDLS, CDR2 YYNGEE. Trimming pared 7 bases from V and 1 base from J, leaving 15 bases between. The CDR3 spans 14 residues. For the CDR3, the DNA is TGTGCCAGCGGTCCGGGAAGCGGGTCCTACGAGCAGTACTTC. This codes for CASGPGSGSYEQYF.

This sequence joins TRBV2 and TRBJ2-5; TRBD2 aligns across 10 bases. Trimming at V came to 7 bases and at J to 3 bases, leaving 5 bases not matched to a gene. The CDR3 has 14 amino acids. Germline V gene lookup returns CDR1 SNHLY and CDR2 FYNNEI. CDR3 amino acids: CASTAGTSEETQYF. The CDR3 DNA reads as TGTGCCAGCACCGCAGGGACTAGCGAAGAGACCCAGTACTTC.

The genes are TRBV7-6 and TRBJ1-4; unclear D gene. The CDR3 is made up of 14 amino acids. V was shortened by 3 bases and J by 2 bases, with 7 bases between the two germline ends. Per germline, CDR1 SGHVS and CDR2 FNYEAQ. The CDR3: CASSFTNTNEKLFF. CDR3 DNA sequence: TGTGCCAGCAGCTTTACGAACACTAATGAAAAACTGTTTTTT.

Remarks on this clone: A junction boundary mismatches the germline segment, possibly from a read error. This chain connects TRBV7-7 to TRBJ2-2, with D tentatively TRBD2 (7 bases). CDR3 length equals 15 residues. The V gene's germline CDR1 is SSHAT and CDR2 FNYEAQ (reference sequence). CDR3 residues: CASSLEGGRTGELFF. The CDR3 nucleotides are TGTGCTAGCAGCTTAGAGGGGGGGCGCACCGGGGAGCTGTTTTTT.

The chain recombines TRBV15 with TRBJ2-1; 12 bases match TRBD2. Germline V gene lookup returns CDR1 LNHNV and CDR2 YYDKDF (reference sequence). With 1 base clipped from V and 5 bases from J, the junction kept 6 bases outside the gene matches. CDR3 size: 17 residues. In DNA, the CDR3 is TGTGCCACCAGCAGAGGGACTAGCGGGACCTCTGACAATGAGCAGTTCTTC. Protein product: CATSRGTSGTSDNEQFF.

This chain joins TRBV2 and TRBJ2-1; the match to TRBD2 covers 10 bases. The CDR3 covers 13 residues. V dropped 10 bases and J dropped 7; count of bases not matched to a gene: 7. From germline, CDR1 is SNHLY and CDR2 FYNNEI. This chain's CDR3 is CATSGGVRNEQFF. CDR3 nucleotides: TGTGCCACCAGCGGGGGGGTTAGGAATGAGCAGTTCTTC.

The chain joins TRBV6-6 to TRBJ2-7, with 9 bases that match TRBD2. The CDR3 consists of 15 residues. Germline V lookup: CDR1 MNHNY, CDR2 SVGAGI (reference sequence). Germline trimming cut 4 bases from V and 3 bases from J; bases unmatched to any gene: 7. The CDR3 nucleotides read TGTGCCAGCAGTTTCCGACTAGCGGTTATCTACGAGCAGTACTTC. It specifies CASSFRLAVIYEQYF.

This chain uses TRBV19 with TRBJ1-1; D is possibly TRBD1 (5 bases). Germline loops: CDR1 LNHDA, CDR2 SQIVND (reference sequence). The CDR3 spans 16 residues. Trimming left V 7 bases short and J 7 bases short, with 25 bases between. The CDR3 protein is CASNWGRRGGVGEAFF. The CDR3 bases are TGTGCCAGTAATTGGGGCCGGCGGGGGGGTGTAGGTGAAGCTTTCTTT.

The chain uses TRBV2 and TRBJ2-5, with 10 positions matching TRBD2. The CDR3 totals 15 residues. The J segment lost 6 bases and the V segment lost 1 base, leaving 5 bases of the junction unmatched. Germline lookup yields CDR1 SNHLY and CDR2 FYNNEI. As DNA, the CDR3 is TGTGCCAGCAGTGAAGAAGCGGGAGGGATTAAGACCCAGTACTTC. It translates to CASSEEAGGIKTQYF.

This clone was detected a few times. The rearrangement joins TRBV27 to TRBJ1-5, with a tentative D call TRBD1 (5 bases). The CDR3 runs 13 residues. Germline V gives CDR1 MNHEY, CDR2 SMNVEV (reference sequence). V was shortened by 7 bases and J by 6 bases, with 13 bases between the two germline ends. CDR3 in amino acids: CASTEFGGQPQHF. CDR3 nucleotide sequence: TGTGCCAGCACGGAGTTTGGGGGTCAGCCCCAGCATTTT.

CDR3 region: CASSPPNRSSYEQYF. In DNA form, the CDR3 reads TGCGCCAGCAGTCCCCCGAATCGAAGCTCCTACGAGCAGTACTTC. The gene calls are TRBV23-1 and TRBJ2-7, with D hard to call. TRBV23-1 is marked as an open reading frame, function uncertain. Trimming pared 4 bases from V and 0 bases from J, leaving 13 bases between. This CDR3 spans 15 amino acids.

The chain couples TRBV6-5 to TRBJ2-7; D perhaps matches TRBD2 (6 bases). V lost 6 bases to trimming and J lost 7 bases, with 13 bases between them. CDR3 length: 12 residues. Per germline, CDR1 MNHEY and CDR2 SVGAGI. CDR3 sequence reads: CASRFLGREQYF. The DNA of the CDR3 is TGTGCCAGCAGGTTCCTAGGGAGGGAGCAGTACTTC.

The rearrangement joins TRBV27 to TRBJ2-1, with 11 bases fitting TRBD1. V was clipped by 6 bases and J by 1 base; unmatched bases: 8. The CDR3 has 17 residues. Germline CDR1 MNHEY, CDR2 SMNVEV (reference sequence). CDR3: CASRDRGLGDSYNEQFF. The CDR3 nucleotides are TGTGCCAGCAGGGACAGGGGGCTAGGGGATTCCTACAATGAGCAGTTCTTC.

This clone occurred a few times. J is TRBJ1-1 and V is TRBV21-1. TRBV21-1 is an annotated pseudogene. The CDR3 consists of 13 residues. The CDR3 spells CASYRRGGTEAFF. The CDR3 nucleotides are TGTGCCAGCTACCGTCGGGGGGGCACTGAAGCTTTCTTT.

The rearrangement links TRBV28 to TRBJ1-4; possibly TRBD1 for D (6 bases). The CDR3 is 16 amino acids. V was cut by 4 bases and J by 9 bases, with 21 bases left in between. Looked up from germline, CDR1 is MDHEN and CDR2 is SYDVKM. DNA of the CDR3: TGTGCCAGCAGTTCAGGTTGGCCAGGGGCCGACCAAAAACTGTTTTTT. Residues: CASSSGWPGADQKLFF.

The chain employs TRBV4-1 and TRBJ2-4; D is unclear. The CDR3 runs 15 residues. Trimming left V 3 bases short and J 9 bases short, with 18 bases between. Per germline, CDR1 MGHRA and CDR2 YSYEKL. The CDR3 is CASSHDRLGYGIQYF. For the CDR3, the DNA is TGCGCCAGCAGCCACGACCGGCTAGGTTATGGCATTCAGTACTTC.

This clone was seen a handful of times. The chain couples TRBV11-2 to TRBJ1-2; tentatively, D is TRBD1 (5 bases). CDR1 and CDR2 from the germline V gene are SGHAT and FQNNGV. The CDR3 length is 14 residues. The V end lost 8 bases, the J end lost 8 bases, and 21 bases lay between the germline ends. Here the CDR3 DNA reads TGTGCCAGCGGGGGGACGGCCTCGGGGCGAGGCTACACCTTC. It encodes CASGGTASGRGYTF.